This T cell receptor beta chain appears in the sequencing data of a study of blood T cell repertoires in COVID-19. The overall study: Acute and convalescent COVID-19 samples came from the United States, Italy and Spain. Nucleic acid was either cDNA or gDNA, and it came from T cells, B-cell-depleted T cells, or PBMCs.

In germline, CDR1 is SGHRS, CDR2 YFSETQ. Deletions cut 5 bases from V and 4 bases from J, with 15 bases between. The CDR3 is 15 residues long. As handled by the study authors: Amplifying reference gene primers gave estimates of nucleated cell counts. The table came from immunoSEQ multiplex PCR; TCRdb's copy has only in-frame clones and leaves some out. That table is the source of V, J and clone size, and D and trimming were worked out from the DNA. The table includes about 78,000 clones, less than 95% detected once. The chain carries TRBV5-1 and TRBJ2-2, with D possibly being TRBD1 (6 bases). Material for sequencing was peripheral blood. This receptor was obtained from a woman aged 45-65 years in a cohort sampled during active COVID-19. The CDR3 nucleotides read TGCGCCAGCAGTCTGGGGGCTTCGAGCACCGGGGAGCTGTTTTTT. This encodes CASSLGASSTGELFF.